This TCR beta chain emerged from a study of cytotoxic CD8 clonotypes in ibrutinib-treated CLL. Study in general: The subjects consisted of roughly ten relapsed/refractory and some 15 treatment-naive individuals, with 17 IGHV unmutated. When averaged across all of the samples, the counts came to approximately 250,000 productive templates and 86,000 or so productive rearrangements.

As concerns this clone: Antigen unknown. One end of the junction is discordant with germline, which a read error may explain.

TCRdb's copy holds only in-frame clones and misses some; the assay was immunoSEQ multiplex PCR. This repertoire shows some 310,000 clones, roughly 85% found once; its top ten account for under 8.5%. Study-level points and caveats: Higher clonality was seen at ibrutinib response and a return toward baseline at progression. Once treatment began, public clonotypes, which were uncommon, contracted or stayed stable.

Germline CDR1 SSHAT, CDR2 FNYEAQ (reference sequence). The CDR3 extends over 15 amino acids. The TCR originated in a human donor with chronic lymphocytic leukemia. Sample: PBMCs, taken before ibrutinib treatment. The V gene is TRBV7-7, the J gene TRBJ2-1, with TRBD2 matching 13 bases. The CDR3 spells CASSPGLAGYNEQFF. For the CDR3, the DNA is TGTGCTAGCAGCCCGGGACTAGCGGGATACAATGAGCAGTTCTTC.